Presented here are 24 T cell receptor beta chains from one specimen sequenced in a study of regulatory T cells in long-lasting Graves disease (dated by TCRdb to the early 2020s). In light of the paper, this sample's time point label describes: persistent/refractory GD, antithyroid drugs over 5 years with positive TRAb. For both TCR sequencing and RNA sequencing, RNA was extracted from PBMCs using TRIzol. The library was made by multiplex PCR. Instrument used: Illumina HiSeq 4000. To build TCR beta libraries, CDR3 regions were amplified by Arm-PCR using iRepertoire HTBI primers. The public reads were quality trimmed at Q25 with fastp and then assembled into clones with MiXCR by TCRdb, keeping productive beta chains. When rows share a CDR3 protein, they turn into one entry using the most common DNA and genes. The sample has 700,000 or so distinct CDR3 sequences on record, 30% of them singletons. The ten largest clones take up roughly 41% of the sample.

The specimen comprised peripheral blood mononuclear cells (PBMCs), sampled when the disease was refractory, from a patient treated with antithyroid drugs. The receptor source for this set is a female donor with Graves disease.

The chain is built from TRBV7-3 and TRBJ1-5; TRBD1 matches at 8 bases. This CDR3 is 14 amino acids long. V was clipped by 5 bases and J by 3 bases; unmatched bases: 3. CDR1 is SGHTA and CDR2 is FQGTGA in the germline V gene. In nucleotides, the CDR3 is TGTGCCAGCAGCCCGGACAGGGACAATCAGCCCCAGCATTTT. Translated, it gives CASSPDRDNQPQHF.

The chain carries TRBV5-8 and TRBJ1-1; D is ambiguous. V lost 2 bases and J 3 bases, leaving 8 bases between the germline ends. Germline V gene sequence: CDR1 SGHTS, CDR2 YDEGEE. There are 13 residues in the CDR3. CDR3 nucleotides: TGTGCCAGCAGCTTCGCAGTTTACACTGAAGCTTTCTTT. It yields the protein CASSFAVYTEAFF.

The chain is built from TRBV30 and TRBJ2-7; perhaps TRBD2 as D (5 bases). Germline-derived CDR1 and CDR2 are GTSNPN and SVGIG (reference sequence). The CDR3 runs to 13 residues. Trimming pared 1 base from V and 5 bases from J, leaving 12 bases between. CDR3 residues: CAWSAILGDEQYF. The CDR3 nucleotides are TGTGCCTGGAGTGCTATCCTCGGGGACGAGCAGTACTTC. Full variable domain (remainder filled in from reference TRBV30 and TRBJ2-7): SQTIHQWPATLVQPVGSPLSLECTVEGTSNPNLYWYRQAAGRGLQLLFYSVGIGQISSEVPQNLSASRPQDRQFILSSKKLLLSDSGFYLCAWSAILGDEQYFGPGTRLTVT.

This clonotype was counted at least ten times. The chain joins TRBV12-3 or TRBV12-4 to TRBJ1-5, with D maybe TRBD1 (6 bases). Trimming took off 4 bases at V and 6 bases at J, with 10 bases between the two ends. The CDR3 sequence is 13 residues long. CDR3 residues: CASSWEGGQPQHF. The CDR3 DNA reads as TGTGCCAGCAGTTGGGAGGGGGGTCAGCCCCAGCATTTT.

The V and J genes are TRBV6-2 or TRBV6-3 and TRBJ2-7; D ambiguous. The CDR3 covers 15 residues. Germline CDR1 reads MNHEY; CDR2 reads SVGEGT. The V and J ends lost 4 bases and 2 bases respectively, with 15 bases between them. CDR3 sequence reads: CASSSPSAETYEQYF. CDR3 DNA sequence: TGTGCCAGCAGTTCCCCTTCTGCGGAAACCTACGAGCAGTACTTC.

The chain carries TRBV11-2 and TRBJ1-5; D might be TRBD1 (5 bases). This CDR3 comprises 14 residues. Looked up from germline, CDR1 is SGHAT and CDR2 is FQNNGV. The V gene lost 3 bases and the J gene lost 6 bases, with 12 bases spanning the gap. The CDR3: CASSFPGTAQPQHF. The CDR3 DNA follows: TGTGCCAGCAGCTTTCCCGGGACGGCTCAGCCCCAGCATTTT. Together with reference TRBV11-2 and TRBJ1-5, the CDR3 gives the full variable domain: EAGVAQSPRYKIIEKRQSVAFWCNPISGHATLYWYQQILGQGPKLLIQFQNNGVVDDSQLPKDRFSAERLKGVDSTLKIQPAKLEDSAVYLCASSFPGTAQPQHFGDGTRLSIL.

This clonotype appeared a few times. This rearrangement joins TRBV29-1 to TRBJ2-7; 7 positions agree with TRBD1. Germline assignment: CDR1 SQVTM and CDR2 ANQGSEA. This CDR3 region has 12 residues. J lost 5 bases, V lost 7 bases, and 8 bases had no gene match. CDR3 sequence: CSAETQGNEQYF. The CDR3 DNA is TGCAGCGCTGAGACACAGGGGAACGAGCAGTACTTC.

The V and J genes are TRBV11-2 and TRBJ2-1; a weak D match, TRBD2 (5 bases). The CDR3 extends over 15 amino acids. V was shortened by 5 bases and J by 10 bases, with 21 bases between the two germline ends. Germline CDR1 is SGHAT and CDR2 is FQNNGV. In DNA, the CDR3 is TGTGCCAGCAGCCCAAACGGGGTCCTACTCTACGAGCAGTTCTTC. Encoded protein: CASSPNGVLLYEQFF.

The V call is TRBV19, the J call TRBJ2-7, with 7 bases lining up with TRBD2. With V trimmed by 3 bases and J by 1 base, 6 bases remained unmatched. CDR1 and CDR2 (germline): LNHDA, SQIVND (reference sequence). The CDR3 runs 15 residues. CDR3 sequence reads: CASSIRGEGSYEQYF. The CDR3 DNA sequence: TGTGCCAGTAGTATCCGCGGGGAGGGATCCTACGAGCAGTACTTC.

This clonotype was counted between two and nine times. The chain recombines TRBV27 with TRBJ1-6, with TRBD1 as a possible D gene (5 bases). CDR1 MNHEY and CDR2 SMNVEV come from the germline V gene (reference sequence). This CDR3 has 13 residues. Trimming pared 6 bases from V and 10 bases from J, leaving 13 bases between. CDR3 region: CASSVRGSSPLHF. CDR3 DNA: TGTGCCAGCAGCGTACGGGGGTCCTCACCCCTCCACTTT.

This clonotype has a handful of counts. This chain uses TRBV28 with TRBJ2-7, with 8 bases identical to TRBD1. Germline V gene sequence: CDR1 MDHEN, CDR2 SYDVKM. The length of the CDR3 is 16 residues. V shed 6 bases and J 7 bases; nucleotides not matched to a gene: 17. CDR3 coding DNA: TGTGCCAGCAGCCACCCCGGCAGGGGGCTCCCCGGGGAGCAGTACTTC. Translating it yields CASSHPGRGLPGEQYF.

The chain uses TRBV5-1 and TRBJ2-5; 12 bases are a match to TRBD2. The V gene's germline CDR1 is SGHRS and CDR2 YFSETQ. Trimming at V came to 4 bases and at J to 5 bases, leaving 9 bases not matched to a gene. This CDR3 contains 16 residues. The CDR3 DNA is TGCGCCAGCAGCAGGTGGACTAGCGGGGCGACGGAGACCCAGTACTTC. Protein sequence: CASSRWTSGATETQYF.

The genes are TRBV7-8 and TRBJ1-1, with D perhaps matching TRBD1 (5 bases). Trimming cost V 5 bases and J 3 bases, with 19 bases left between them. The CDR3 is 16 residues long. The germline CDR1 and CDR2 sequences are SGHVS and FQNEAQ. The CDR3 reads CASSTRVQVMDTEAFF. The CDR3, as DNA: TGTGCCAGCAGCACCCGGGTACAGGTGATGGACACTGAAGCTTTCTTT.

V usage is TRBV18 and J usage is TRBJ1-1; maybe TRBD1 (5 bases). Germline V gene sequence: CDR1 KGHSH, CDR2 LQKENI. Trimming removed 3 bases from V and 5 bases from J, with 16 bases in between. This CDR3 contains 15 residues. This CDR3 reads CASSPRVSRATEAFF. The CDR3 DNA is TGTGCCAGCTCACCCAGGGTATCCAGGGCGACTGAAGCTTTCTTT.

This clonotype has just a few counts. The genes are TRBV20-1 and TRBJ1-5; 9 nucleotides match TRBD1. Germline V gives CDR1 DFQATT, CDR2 SNEGSKA (reference sequence). V was clipped by 6 bases and J by 7 bases; unmatched bases: 10. CDR3 length: 14 amino acids. CDR3 DNA sequence: TGCAGTGCATGTCCTCCGGGACAGGGCCAGCCCCAGCATTTT. As protein: CSACPPGQGQPQHF.

This clonotype came up a few times. V and J are TRBV28 and TRBJ1-1; D unresolved. The germline gives CDR1 MDHEN, CDR2 SYDVKM. The CDR3 extends over 14 amino acids. Between the trimmed V and J ends, which lost 5 bases and 1 base, there was a span of 11 bases. The CDR3 region has the DNA TGTGCCAGCAGTCCCGCCCCGGGGAACACTGAAGCTTTCTTT. It yields the protein CASSPAPGNTEAFF.

This clonotype was seen just once. The chain has TRBV5-1 and TRBJ1-2; D gene ambiguous. CDR1 is SGHRS and CDR2 is YFSETQ in the germline V gene. V lost 7 bases, J lost 0 bases, and 16 bases lay in between. The CDR3 covers 15 residues. Here the CDR3 reads CASRPAAGANYGYTF. The CDR3 DNA reads as TGCGCCAGCCGCCCGGCTGCGGGAGCTAACTATGGCTACACCTTC.

This clonotype showed up many times. This sequence joins TRBV28 and TRBJ2-7, with TRBD1 identical over 10 bases. The CDR3 loop spans 13 amino acids. V shed 11 bases, J shed 5 bases, and the junction held 9 bases outside the gene matches. CDR1 and CDR2 from the germline V gene are MDHEN and SYDVKM. The CDR3 DNA reads TGTGCCGTAACCGGGACAGGGGACCACGAGCAGTACTTC. The encoded protein is CAVTGTGDHEQYF.

This clonotype was seen a handful of times. The chain uses TRBV10-3 and TRBJ1-1; D is possibly TRBD1 (5 bases). Looked up from germline, CDR1 is ENHRY and CDR2 is SYGVKD. V gave up 4 bases and J gave up 6 bases, with 12 bases separating them. The CDR3 spans 13 residues. The CDR3 DNA reads TGTGCCATCAGTGCAGGAGGGGTATCTGAAGCTTTCTTT. Its translation: CAISAGGVSEAFF.

This clonotype was found many times. The rearrangement joins TRBV27 to TRBJ1-4, with D maybe TRBD1 (6 bases). CDR1 is MNHEY, CDR2 SMNVEV, per germline (reference sequence). The CDR3 covers 17 residues. Trimming shortened V by 5 bases and J by 8 bases, and 24 bases separated the two germline ends. CDR3 protein: CASSPPPSRWTEEKLFF. For the CDR3, the DNA is TGTGCCAGCAGTCCACCTCCATCCAGATGGACAGAGGAAAAACTGTTTTTT.

V is TRBV20-1 and J is TRBJ2-7; TRBD1 agrees at 7 bases. The CDR3 is 14 residues long. The V gene's germline CDR1 is DFQATT and CDR2 SNEGSKA (reference sequence). After removal of 1 base from V and 6 bases from J, the junction contained 9 bases not matched to a gene. CDR3 loop: CSARGGTGVGEQYF. In DNA form, the CDR3 reads TGCAGTGCTAGAGGAGGAACAGGGGTTGGCGAGCAGTACTTC.

The CDR3 coding sequence is TGTGCCAGCAGCCAAGATGATCACGAAGAAGTAGTCCTGAACACTGAAGCTTTCTTT. It specifies CASSQDDHEEVVLNTEAFF. The V gene is TRBV3-1, the J gene TRBJ1-1; D unclear. With 0 bases removed from V and 0 bases from J, the gap between germline ends came to 20 bases. Germline V lookup: CDR1 LGHDT, CDR2 YNNKEL (reference sequence). This CDR3 is built from 19 residues.

This clonotype was recorded a few times. V usage is TRBV5-1 and J usage is TRBJ1-2; 7 nucleotides match TRBD1. Trimming at V came to 7 bases and at J to 4 bases, leaving 10 bases not matched to a gene. The V gene's germline CDR1 is SGHRS and CDR2 YFSETQ. The CDR3 has 14 residues. The CDR3 loop is CASANPTGAYGYTF. CDR3 sequence (DNA): TGCGCCAGCGCCAATCCAACAGGGGCCTATGGCTACACCTTC.

The gene calls are TRBV6-2 or TRBV6-3 and TRBJ2-7, with D perhaps TRBD1 or TRBD2 (5 bases each). Germline values: CDR1 MNHEY, CDR2 SVGEGT. The V gene lost 6 bases and the J gene lost 0 bases, with 15 bases spanning the gap. The CDR3 has 15 amino acids. The CDR3 region is CASRQTGTVSYEQYF. Written as DNA, the CDR3 is TGTGCCAGCAGACAAACCGGGACGGTCTCCTACGAGCAGTACTTC.